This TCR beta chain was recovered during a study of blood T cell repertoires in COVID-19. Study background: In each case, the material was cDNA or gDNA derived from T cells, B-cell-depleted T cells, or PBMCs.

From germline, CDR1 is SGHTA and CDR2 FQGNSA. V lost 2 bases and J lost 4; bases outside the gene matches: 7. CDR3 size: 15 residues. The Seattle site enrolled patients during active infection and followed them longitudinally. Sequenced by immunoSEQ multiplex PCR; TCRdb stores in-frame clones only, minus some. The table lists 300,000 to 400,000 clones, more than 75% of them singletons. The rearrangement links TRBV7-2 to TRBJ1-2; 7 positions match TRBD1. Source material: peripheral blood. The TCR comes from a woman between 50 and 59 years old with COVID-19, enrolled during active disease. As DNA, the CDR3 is TGTGCCAGCAGCTTATCACAGGGGATCGGCTATGGCTACACCTTC. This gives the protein CASSLSQGIGYGYTF.